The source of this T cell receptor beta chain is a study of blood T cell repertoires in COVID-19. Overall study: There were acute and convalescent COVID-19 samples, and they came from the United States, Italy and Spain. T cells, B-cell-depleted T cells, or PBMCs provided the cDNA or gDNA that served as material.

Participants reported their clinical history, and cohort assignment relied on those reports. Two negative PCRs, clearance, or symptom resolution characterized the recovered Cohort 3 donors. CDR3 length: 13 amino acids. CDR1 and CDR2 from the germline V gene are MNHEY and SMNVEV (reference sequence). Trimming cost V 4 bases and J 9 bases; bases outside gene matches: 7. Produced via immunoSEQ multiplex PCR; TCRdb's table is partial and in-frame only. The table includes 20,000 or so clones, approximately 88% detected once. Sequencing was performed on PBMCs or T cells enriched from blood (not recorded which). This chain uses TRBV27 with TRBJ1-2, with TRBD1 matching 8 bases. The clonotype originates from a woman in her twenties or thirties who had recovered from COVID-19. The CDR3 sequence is CASSSRGQGSYTF. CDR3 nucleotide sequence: TGTGCCAGCAGTTCCCGCGGACAGGGCAGCTACACCTTC.